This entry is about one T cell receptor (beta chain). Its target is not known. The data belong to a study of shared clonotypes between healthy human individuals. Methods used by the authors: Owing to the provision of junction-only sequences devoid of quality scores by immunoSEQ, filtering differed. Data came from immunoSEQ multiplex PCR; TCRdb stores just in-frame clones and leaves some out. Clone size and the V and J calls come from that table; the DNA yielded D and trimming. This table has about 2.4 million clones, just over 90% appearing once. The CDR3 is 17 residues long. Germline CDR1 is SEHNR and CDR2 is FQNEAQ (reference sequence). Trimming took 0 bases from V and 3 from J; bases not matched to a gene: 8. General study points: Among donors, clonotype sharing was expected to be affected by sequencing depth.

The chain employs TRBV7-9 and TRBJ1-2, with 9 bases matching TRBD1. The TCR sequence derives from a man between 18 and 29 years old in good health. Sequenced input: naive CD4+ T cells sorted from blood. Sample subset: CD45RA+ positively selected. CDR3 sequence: CASSLASGTGGDYGYTF. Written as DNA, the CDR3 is TGTGCCAGCAGCTTAGCGTCTGGAACAGGGGGCGACTATGGCTACACCTTC. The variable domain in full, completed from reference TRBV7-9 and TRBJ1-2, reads DTGVSQNPRHKITKRGQNVTFRCDPISEHNRLYWYRQTLGQGPEFLTYFQNEAQLEKSRLLSDRFSAERPKGSFSTLEIQRTEQGDSAMYLCASSLASGTGGDYGYTFGSGTRLTVV.